Shown below are 16 T cell receptor beta chains from a single sample sequenced in a study of cytomegalovirus exposure and HLA in healthy donors. The PCR ran on 60 Vbeta and 13 Jbeta primers. TCRdb keeps only in-frame clones here, not all; method: immunoSEQ multiplex PCR. Of about 130,000 clones listed, over 60% are singletons. The sequencing input was PBMCs. The origin of the receptors is a female donor in good health and CMV-seronegative.

The V and J genes are TRBV15 and TRBJ1-5; possibly TRBD1 for D (6 bases). The germline gives CDR1 LNHNV, CDR2 YYDKDF (reference sequence). The CDR3 spans 13 residues. V was cut by 2 bases and J by 8 bases, with 10 bases left in between. CDR3 region: CATSRHRVEPQHF. In DNA form, the CDR3 reads TGTGCCACCAGCAGACACAGGGTCGAGCCCCAGCATTTT.

The genes are TRBV11-2 and TRBJ2-2, with D unclear. This CDR3 is 14 amino acids long. Per the germline V gene, CDR1 is SGHAT and CDR2 is FQNNGV. V lost 5 bases and J lost 6, with 13 bases in between. The CDR3 here is CASSPWSDPGELFF. Written as DNA, the CDR3 is TGTGCCAGCAGCCCCTGGAGTGACCCCGGGGAGCTGTTTTTT.

This chain joins TRBV18 and TRBJ1-4; no firm D call. Looked up from germline, CDR1 is KGHSH and CDR2 is LQKENI. V lost 1 base and J 6 bases, leaving 21 bases between the germline ends. The CDR3 is 18 residues long. The CDR3 DNA reads as TGTGCCAGCTCACCACTAGGTCCGAGGGCGAAGTCGGATGAAAAACTGTTTTTT. Its protein is CASSPLGPRAKSDEKLFF. The full variable domain, with the rest looked up from reference TRBV18 and TRBJ1-4, is NAGVMQNPRHLVRRRGQEARLRCSPMKGHSHVYWYRQLPEEGLKFMVYLQKENIIDESGMPKERFSAEFPKEGPSILRIQQVVRGDSAAYFCASSPLGPRAKSDEKLFFGSGTQLSVL.

This rearrangement joins TRBV9 to TRBJ2-2; tentative D call: TRBD1 (6 bases). The V end lost 0 bases, the J end lost 0 bases, and 9 bases lay between the germline ends. Germline V gene lookup returns CDR1 SGDLS and CDR2 YYNGEE. The CDR3 consists of 16 residues. The CDR3 DNA reads as TGTGCCAGCAGCGTAGGGGACACCGCGAACACCGGGGAGCTGTTTTTT. Protein product: CASSVGDTANTGELFF.

The V gene is TRBV7-2, the J gene TRBJ2-5; 8 positions agree with TRBD2. Near its end, the DNA agrees better with TRBJ2-7, so the J call may be wrong. This CDR3 is 16 amino acids long. CDR1 is SGHTA and CDR2 is FQGNSA in the germline V gene. The CDR3 DNA reads as TGTGCCAGCAGCCCTTCTCCGAGCGGGAGTTTCGGCGAGCAGTACTTC. Its protein product is CASSPSPSGSFGEQYF.

The genes are TRBV7-2 and TRBJ1-6; D is undetermined. CDR3 length: 14 amino acids. V was clipped by 3 bases and J by 7 bases, with 10 bases between them. Germline V gene sequence: CDR1 SGHTA, CDR2 FQGNSA. CDR3 loop: CASSLAGGNSPLHF. CDR3 DNA sequence: TGTGCCAGCAGCTTGGCGGGAGGCAATTCACCCCTCCACTTT. Complete variable domain (other parts from reference TRBV7-2 and TRBJ1-6): GAGVSQSPSNKVTEKGKDVELRCDPISGHTALYWYRQSLGQGLEFLIYFQGNSAPDKSGLPSDRFSAERTGGSVSTLTIQRTQQEDSAVYLCASSLAGGNSPLHFGNGTRLTVT.

This sequence joins TRBV28 and TRBJ1-2; D may be TRBD1 (5 bases). Trimming shortened V by 6 bases and J by 3 bases, and 8 bases separated the two germline ends. The germline gives CDR1 MDHEN, CDR2 SYDVKM. The CDR3 is 12 amino acids. In DNA, the CDR3 is TGTGCCAGCAGAGTACAGGACTATGGCTACACCTTC. Translating gives CASRVQDYGYTF.

This clone has only one observation. J is TRBJ2-5 and V is TRBV4-1; tentatively, D is TRBD2 (6 bases). Germline CDR1 MGHRA, CDR2 YSYEKL. The CDR3 runs to 14 residues. Deletions cut 1 base from V and 1 base from J, with 7 bases between. The CDR3 reads CASSQGGLQETQYF. CDR3 DNA sequence: TGCGCCAGCAGCCAAGGGGGACTCCAAGAGACCCAGTACTTC.

V and J are TRBV28 and TRBJ1-2, with D perhaps matching TRBD1 (5 bases). This CDR3 has 13 amino acids. V was trimmed by 4 bases and J by 0 bases, leaving 6 bases between them. Germline V gives CDR1 MDHEN, CDR2 SYDVKM. This CDR3 is CASSWGANYGYTF. DNA of the CDR3: TGTGCCAGCAGTTGGGGGGCTAACTATGGCTACACCTTC.

This chain links TRBV10-3 with TRBJ1-5, with D perhaps TRBD1 (5 bases). Between the trimmed V and J ends, which lost 4 bases and 4 bases, there was a span of 11 bases. This CDR3 region has 14 residues. The germline V gene encodes CDR1 ENHRY and CDR2 SYGVKD. The CDR3 DNA reads as TGTGCCATCAGTGCAGGGAACCAGAATCAGCCCCAGCATTTT. Protein product: CAISAGNQNQPQHF.

The V call is TRBV11-2, the J call TRBJ1-1, with D perhaps TRBD1 (6 bases). The CDR3 has 14 residues. CDR1 and CDR2 (germline): SGHAT, FQNNGV. Trimming stripped 5 bases from V and 1 base from J, with 11 bases between. The CDR3 protein is CASSGGQPNTEAFF. The DNA for the CDR3 is TGTGCCAGCAGCGGCGGACAGCCGAACACTGAAGCTTTCTTT.

V gene TRBV28 combines with J gene TRBJ2-3, with 10 bases aligning to TRBD2. The V segment lost 6 bases and the J segment 7 bases; nucleotides outside the gene matches: 10. This CDR3 comprises 15 residues. The germline V gene encodes CDR1 MDHEN and CDR2 SYDVKM. For the CDR3, the DNA is TGTGCCAGCAGCCCTAGCGGGAGTAGAGTTTATACGCAGTATTTT. It translates to CASSPSGSRVYTQYF. Using reference TRBV28 and TRBJ2-3 for the parts outside the CDR3, the full variable domain is DVKVTQSSRYLVKRTGEKVFLECVQDMDHENMFWYRQDPGLGLRLIYFSYDVKMKEKGDIPEGYSVSREKKERFSLILESASTNQTSMYLCASSPSGSRVYTQYFGPGTRLTVL.

The chain uses TRBV11-3 and TRBJ2-7, with a tentative D call TRBD1 (5 bases). Germline lookup yields CDR1 SGHNT and CDR2 YENEEA. This CDR3 comprises 13 residues. V lost 5 bases and J 3 bases, leaving 11 bases between the germline ends. CDR3 sequence reads: CASSTGQNYEQYF. The DNA for the CDR3 is TGTGCCAGCAGCACTGGACAAAACTACGAGCAGTACTTC.

The V and J genes are TRBV27 and TRBJ2-3; 9 bases are a match to TRBD1. V shed 10 bases and J 4 bases; nucleotides not matched to a gene: 12. The CDR3 consists of 15 residues. Germline CDR1 is MNHEY and CDR2 is SMNVEV (reference sequence). This CDR3 reads CATNSVDRGPDTQYF. DNA of the CDR3: TGTGCCACGAATAGCGTGGACAGGGGCCCAGATACGCAGTATTTT.

This clone was seen only a few times. The chain recombines TRBV5-1 with TRBJ2-7; D not resolved. This CDR3 has 13 residues. Germline V gives CDR1 SGHRS, CDR2 YFSETQ. V lost 1 base and J 0 bases, leaving 5 bases between the germline ends. This chain's CDR3 is CASSLYSSYEQYF. CDR3 coding DNA: TGCGCCAGCAGCTTGTACAGCTCCTACGAGCAGTACTTC.

The V and J genes are TRBV18 and TRBJ1-4, with TRBD1 as a possible D gene (5 bases). CDR1 is KGHSH, CDR2 LQKENI, per germline. V shed 3 bases and J shed 5 bases, with 7 bases lying between them. This CDR3 is built from 13 residues. This chain's CDR3 is CASSPDSNEKLFF. Written as DNA, the CDR3 is TGTGCCAGCTCACCCGACAGCAATGAAAAACTGTTTTTT.